The 10 T cell receptor beta chains in this list originate from one sample, sequenced in a study of blood T cell repertoires in COVID-19. Data came from immunoSEQ multiplex PCR; TCRdb stores just in-frame clones and leaves some out. The table records more than 200,000 clones, roughly 91% of them present only once. Sequences were obtained from PBMCs or T cells enriched from blood (not recorded which). The source of these receptors is a woman between 25 and 40 years old who had recovered from COVID-19.

In its sample, this clone was seen once. The chain links TRBV15 to TRBJ1-1; D is unclear. V dropped 0 bases and J dropped 3 bases, with 11 bases sitting between them. Germline-derived CDR1 and CDR2 are LNHNV and YYDKDF (reference sequence). This CDR3 is built from 15 residues. As DNA, the CDR3 is TGTGCCACCAGCAGAGATGGGCTACCTGACACTGAAGCTTTCTTT. Translated: CATSRDGLPDTEAFF. Drawing the rest from reference TRBV15 and TRBJ1-1, the complete variable domain is DAMVIQNPRYQVTQFGKPVTLSCSQTLNHNVMYWYQQKSSQAPKLLFHYYDKDFNNEADTPDNFQSRRPNTSFCFLDIRSPGLGDTAMYLCATSRDGLPDTEAFFGQGTRLTVV.

The V and J genes are TRBV5-6 and TRBJ1-1; the D gene is possibly TRBD1 (5 bases). V lost 0 bases and J 6 bases, leaving 12 bases between the germline ends. This CDR3 region has 14 residues. The germline V gene has CDR1 SGHDT and CDR2 YYEEEE. CDR3 coding DNA: TGTGCCAGCAGCTTGGCAGGGCTTCGTTCTGAAGCTTTCTTT. Translating it yields CASSLAGLRSEAFF. Looking up the rest from reference TRBV5-6 and TRBJ1-1 gives the full variable domain: DAGVTQSPTHLIKTRGQQVTLRCSPKSGHDTVSWYQQALGQGPQFIFQYYEEEERQRGNFPDRFSGHQFPNYSSELNVNALLLGDSALYLCASSLAGLRSEAFFGQGTRLTVV.

The chain carries TRBV19 and TRBJ1-3; a possible D gene is TRBD1 (5 bases). Germline V gene sequence: CDR1 LNHDA, CDR2 SQIVND (reference sequence). Deletions cut 1 base from V and 6 bases from J, with 10 bases between. The CDR3 runs to 14 residues. The DNA of the CDR3 is TGTGCCAGTAGTATAGCTGGGGCTGAAAACACCATATATTTT. Its translation is CASSIAGAENTIYF.

V usage is TRBV9 and J usage is TRBJ1-5; no clear D gene. Germline-derived CDR1 and CDR2 are SGDLS and YYNGEE. The CDR3 has 15 amino acids. V gave up 7 bases and J gave up 4 bases, with 18 bases separating them. The CDR3 sequence: CASGADGRVNQPQHF. The CDR3 DNA sequence: TGTGCCAGCGGAGCGGATGGGAGGGTGAATCAGCCCCAGCATTTT.

The chain employs TRBV7-9 and TRBJ2-1, with 9 bases aligning to TRBD2. J gave up 4 bases and V 3 bases, and 7 bases lay outside the gene matches. The CDR3 is made up of 16 amino acids. The germline V gene encodes CDR1 SEHNR and CDR2 FQNEAQ (reference sequence). CDR3 in amino acids: CASSFAPLAGYNEQFF. In DNA form, the CDR3 reads TGTGCCAGCAGCTTTGCCCCTCTAGCGGGATACAATGAGCAGTTCTTC.

The chain recombines TRBV28 with TRBJ1-3; tentative D call: TRBD1 (6 bases). This CDR3 contains 13 residues. V lost 2 bases and J lost 4, with 6 bases in between. CDR1 and CDR2 (germline): MDHEN, SYDVKM. In DNA, the CDR3 is TGTGCCAGCAGTTTACAGGGGGGAAACACCATATATTTT. It translates to CASSLQGGNTIYF.

The chain uses TRBV28 and TRBJ2-7, with D perhaps matching TRBD1 (6 bases). The CDR3 is made up of 13 amino acids. Per the germline V gene, CDR1 is MDHEN and CDR2 is SYDVKM. Trimming removed 5 bases at V and 7 bases at J, with 15 bases between. CDR3 coding DNA: TGTGCCAGCAGTCACGGACAGTATGGGGAGCAGTACTTC. It yields the protein CASSHGQYGEQYF.

The chain has TRBV19 and TRBJ1-1; the match to TRBD1 covers 8 bases. J was trimmed by 4 bases and V by 7 bases; bases with no gene match: 5. The germline V gene has CDR1 LNHDA and CDR2 SQIVND (reference sequence). This CDR3 comprises 13 residues. The CDR3 sequence: CASKLQGGTEAFF. In DNA, the CDR3 is TGTGCCAGTAAACTACAGGGGGGCACTGAAGCTTTCTTT.

The chain joins TRBV5-1 to TRBJ2-1; TRBD2 is a possible D gene (5 bases). Germline lookup yields CDR1 SGHRS and CDR2 YFSETQ. Trimming took 0 bases from V and 2 from J, leaving 12 bases between them. This CDR3 comprises 16 residues. CDR3 region: CASSLAVSGAYNEQFF. CDR3 in DNA: TGCGCCAGCAGCTTGGCGGTATCCGGGGCCTACAATGAGCAGTTCTTC.

This rearrangement joins TRBV5-1 to TRBJ2-1, with TRBD1 matching 12 bases. Germline CDR1 reads SGHRS; CDR2 reads YFSETQ. The length of the CDR3 is 15 residues. V lost 5 bases and J lost 7; bases outside the gene matches: 7. The CDR3 region is CASSFGTGGENEQFF. Written as DNA, the CDR3 is TGCGCCAGCAGTTTCGGGACAGGGGGCGAGAATGAGCAGTTCTTC.